This note documents a single T cell receptor (beta chain) sequence. Its target is not known. The entry originates in a study of radiotherapy plus CTLA-4 blockade in lung cancer. The study's findings and limits: Blood-borne expansion of tumor-derived TCR clones followed radiotherapy plus ipilimumab.

CDR1 is MNHNS and CDR2 is SASEGT in the germline V gene. The CDR3 totals 15 residues. The trim removed 8 bases at V and 0 bases at J, leaving 3 bases unmatched. Sequenced by immunoSEQ multiplex PCR; TCRdb stores in-frame clones only, minus some. The sample holds some 120,000 clones, roughly 77% seen once. The sequencing used peripheral blood, collected from a patient treated with radiotherapy plus ipilimumab. This clonotype was sampled from a human donor with non-small cell lung cancer that progressed on radiotherapy plus ipilimumab. Some clones in this sample may be carry-over from other donors' samples. The chain combines TRBV6-1 with TRBJ2-2, with TRBD1 matching 10 bases. Here the CDR3 reads CASSDRGTNTGELFF. CDR3 nucleotide sequence: TGTGCCAGCTCGGACAGGGGGACGAACACCGGGGAGCTGTTTTTT.